This TCR beta chain was observed in a study of cytomegalovirus exposure and HLA in healthy donors. The study ran its PCR with 60 Vbeta and 13 Jbeta primers. TCRdb's table, derived via immunoSEQ multiplex PCR, lists solely in-frame clones and lacks some. The top ten hold about 9.3% of the sample, which has around 100,000 clones, roughly three quarters seen once. Germline V gives CDR1 GTSNPN, CDR2 SVGIG (reference sequence). Trimming left V 0 bases short and J 4 bases short, with 3 bases between. The CDR3 is 11 amino acids. Sequenced material: PBMCs. J is TRBJ2-5 and V is TRBV30; D not resolved. The sequence came from a woman between 18 and 29 years old in good health and CMV-seropositive. The CDR3 region has the DNA TGTGCCTGGAGTGTACTAGAGACCCAGTACTTC. It is translated as CAWSVLETQYF.